Listed below are T cell receptor beta chains from one sample, sequenced in a study of CD8 T cell repertoires and HIV-1 epitope variants. Measured with immunoSEQ multiplex PCR; TCRdb has only the in-frame clones, and not every one. The sample includes about 4,000 clones, approximately 70% of them seen just once. These TCRs are of unknown antigen specificity. Sequenced material: cultured CD8+ T cells derived from PBMCs. The receptor set was obtained from a male donor with HIV. Both conserved end residues are part of each CDR3. A D gene is named only where the DNA matches it firmly. Where a row states a size, it is once, few, many or the class of an expanded clone; other rows omit it.

clone size	D gene	V gene	J gene	CDR3 DNA	CDR3 protein
.	TRBD2	TRBV5-8	TRBJ2-1	TGTGCCAGCAGCAGACTAGCGAATCTCGGTGAGCAGTTCTTC	CASSRLANLGEQFF
.	.	TRBV27	TRBJ2-1	TGTGCCAGCAGTTTAAATCCAGACTACAATGAGCAGTTCTTC	CASSLNPDYNEQFF
.	.	TRBV28	TRBJ1-2	TGTGCCAGCAGTTTAGGGGGGATGTTTAGCTATGGCTACACCTTC	CASSLGGMFSYGYTF
once	TRBD1	TRBV15	TRBJ2-7	TGTGCCACCAGCCCCGGGACAGGGGGCGCTTACGAGCAGTACTTC	CATSPGTGGAYEQYF
.	.	TRBV2	TRBJ2-1	TGTGCCAGTCGGTCCCTGGACTCACCCGAGCAGTTCTTC	CASRSLDSPEQFF
once	TRBD1	TRBV28	TRBJ2-7	TGTGCCAGCAGTCGGGACAGGGACTACGAGCAGTACTTC	CASSRDRDYEQYF
large	.	TRBV19	TRBJ2-7	TGTGCCAGTAGTATAGCTGGGGACACCCTATACGAGCAGTACTTC	CASSIAGDTLYEQYF
once	TRBD1	TRBV7-3	TRBJ1-1	TGTGCCAGCCGGGTGACAGGGGTGACGTCCAACACTGAAGCTTTCTTT	CASRVTGVTSNTEAFF
few	.	TRBV11-2	TRBJ2-2	TGTGCCAGCAGCGTAACAGCGAACACCGGGGAGCTGTTTTTT	CASSVTANTGELFF
.	TRBD1	TRBV10-2	TRBJ1-1	TGCGCCAGCTCCCTGGGAGGGGGCAATACTGAAGCTTTCTTT	CASSLGGGNTEAFF
.	TRBD1	TRBV27	TRBJ2-5	TGTGCCAGCAGTTTGTACACAGGGGTCGGGGAGACCCAGTACTTC	CASSLYTGVGETQYF
.	.	TRBV7-6	TRBJ2-1	TGTGCCAGCAGCTTATCTGGTGAGCAGTTCTTC	CASSLSGEQFF
.	TRBD2	TRBV7-8	TRBJ2-1	TGTGCCAGCAGCGAGCTAGCGGGGTTCTCCTACAATGAGCAGTTCTTC	CASSELAGFSYNEQFF
once	TRBD1	TRBV7-2	TRBJ2-2	TGTGCCAGCAGCTTACGTAAGGGGGCGGGCACCGGGGAGCTGTTTTTT	CASSLRKGAGTGELFF
.	TRBD2	TRBV11-2	TRBJ2-5	TGTGCCAGCAGCGAAAGCGGGGGGCTGTACCAAGAGACCCAGTACTTC	CASSESGGLYQETQYF
.	TRBD2	TRBV4-2	TRBJ2-1	TGTGCCAGCAGCCAAGATCAGCAAAGGAGCGGGAGAGAACAGTTCTTC	CASSQDQQRSGREQFF
.	TRBD2	TRBV28	TRBJ2-1	TGTGCCAGCAGTTCCTACCCTAGCGGGAGTCGCGTTGAGCAGTTCTTC	CASSSYPSGSRVEQFF
.	.	TRBV7-9	TRBJ1-1	TGTGCCAGCGGACCGAACACGGCAGGACCGAACACTGAAGCTTTCTTT	CASGPNTAGPNTEAFF
few	.	TRBV11-2	TRBJ1-1	TGTGCCAGCAGCTTAGGGAATATGAACACTGAAGCTTTCTTT	CASSLGNMNTEAFF
.	.	TRBV11-1	TRBJ2-1	TGTGCCAGCAGCTTAGCTAGGCTAGCGAGGAATGAGCAGTTCTTC	CASSLARLARNEQFF
medium-sized	.	TRBV7-8	TRBJ2-1	TGTGCCAGCAGCTTAGATAGCTCCTACAATGAGCAGTTCTTC	CASSLDSSYNEQFF
.	.	TRBV9	TRBJ2-2	TGTGCCAGCAGCGAACAGGACACCGGGGAGCTGTTTTTT	CASSEQDTGELFF
few	.	TRBV5-6	TRBJ2-7	TGTGCCAGCAGCTTGGCCTCCTACGAGCAGTACTTC	CASSLASYEQYF
few	.	TRBV19	TRBJ1-2	TGTGCCAGTAGTCCTGGACCAAGAGGCTACACCTTC	CASSPGPRGYTF
few	.	TRBV14	TRBJ2-7	TGTGCCAGCAGTCCTACTAGCTCCCACCGGGAGCAGTACTTC	CASSPTSSHREQYF
once	TRBD1	TRBV5-1	TRBJ2-2	TGCGCCAGCAGTGGACAGGTGGACACCGGGGAGCTGTTTTTT	CASSGQVDTGELFF
.	.	TRBV11-2	TRBJ1-4	TGTGCCAGCAGCTTAGCTGAAAAACTGTTTTTT	CASSLAEKLFF
.	TRBD2	TRBV7-9	TRBJ2-1	TGTGCCAGCAGCTTCGGATTTAGCGGGAGTGACGATGAGCAGTTCTTC	CASSFGFSGSDDEQFF
few	.	TRBV6-4	TRBJ1-2	TGTGCCAGCAGTTCGCGGTTGACAACCTTC	CASSSRLTTF
.	TRBD1	TRBV28	TRBJ1-2	TGTGCCAGCAGTCCGCAGGGGGTTTTGAATGGCTACACCTTC	CASSPQGVLNGYTF
medium-sized	.	TRBV2	TRBJ1-1	TGTGCCAGCCGTGGAATTATGAACACTGAAGCTTTCTTT	CASRGIMNTEAFF
few	.	TRBV4-2	TRBJ2-7	TGTGCCAGCAGCCAAGACGCGGGCCCAACTTCCTACGAGCAGTACTTC	CASSQDAGPTSYEQYF
.	.	TRBV28	TRBJ2-2	TGTGCCAGCAGTTTCCTGGTCCCTTCGGGCACCGGGGAGCTGTTTTTT	CASSFLVPSGTGELFF
.	.	TRBV5-6	TRBJ2-7	TGTGCCAGCGGCGGGGGCGGAGCCACCTACGAGCAGTACTTC	CASGGGGATYEQYF
.	.	TRBV2	TRBJ2-7	TGTGCCAGCAGGCCCCCGGAGAGGACGGACGAGCAGTACTTC	CASRPPERTDEQYF
.	.	TRBV27	TRBJ2-1	TGTGCCAGCAGTTTATCCGCGTACAATGAGCAGTTCTTC	CASSLSAYNEQFF
.	.	TRBV4-3	TRBJ1-1	TGCGCCAGCAGCCAAGATCAAGATGGGGGGGGGTACACTGAAGCTTTCTTT	CASSQDQDGGGYTEAFF
few	.	TRBV7-6	TRBJ2-7	TGTGCCAGCAGCTTAGAGGCAGACTCCTACTACGAGCAGTACTTC	CASSLEADSYYEQYF
.	.	TRBV6-5	TRBJ2-2	TGTGCCAGCACACGGGTTGGCGGGGAGCTGTTTTTT	CASTRVGGELFF
.	TRBD1	TRBV9	TRBJ2-3	TGTGCCAGCAGCGAGGGGGCTGCCACAGATACGCAGTATTTT	CASSEGAATDTQYF
.	TRBD1	TRBV28	TRBJ2-7	TGTGCCAGCGCCCTCAACAGGGGAGCGCGCGAGCAGTACTTC	CASALNRGAREQYF
.	.	TRBV4-2	TRBJ2-5	TGTGCCAGCAGCCCTCAGGACGACCAAGAGACCCAGTACTTC	CASSPQDDQETQYF
.	TRBD2	TRBV6-5	TRBJ2-7	TGTGCCAGCAGTTACCGGGGGGTGCAAGAGCAGTACTTC	CASSYRGVQEQYF
.	.	TRBV12-5	TRBJ1-6	TGTGCTAGTGGTTTTAGACAGACGGATTCACCCCTCCACTTT	CASGFRQTDSPLHF
.	.	TRBV9	TRBJ2-1	TGTGCCAGCAGCGTAGGCAGGAGCCCGGGGAATGAGCAGTTCTTC	CASSVGRSPGNEQFF
few	.	TRBV5-6	TRBJ2-1	TGTGCCAGCAGCTTGGAGGTGGCGGGGCAGCAGTTCTTC	CASSLEVAGQQFF
.	.	TRBV9	TRBJ1-2	TGTGCCAGCAGCGTAACCCCAGCTAACTATGGCTACACCTTC	CASSVTPANYGYTF
.	.	TRBV9	TRBJ1-5	TGTGCCAGCAGCGCCGGGGGCTGGGAGCAGCCCCAGCATTTT	CASSAGGWEQPQHF
.	TRBD1	TRBV27	TRBJ2-1	TGTGCCAGCAGTTCTTGGACAGGGGGTGATGAGCAGTTCTTC	CASSSWTGGDEQFF